This T cell receptor beta chain emerged from a study of graft-versus-host responses after intestinal transplantation. Turning to the study itself: Transplantation in recipients was multivisceral, liver-intestinal, or isolated intestinal. Anti-thymocyte globulin served as induction for all recipients, who then took tacrolimus and steroids for approximately three years. Study-wide points: Marrow from the recipient contained GvH clones, some of which had appeared first in ileum or blood. Peak circulating GvH clone levels were associated with early post-transplant HvG declines.

The germline V and J ends were trimmed by 0 bases and 3 bases, with 15 bases remaining between them. Per the germline V gene, CDR1 is WSHSY and CDR2 is SAAADI. This CDR3 has 17 amino acids. Only a few counts were recorded for this clone. Its specificity is not known. Generated by immunoSEQ multiplex PCR, the TCRdb table keeps only in-frame clones and is missing some. The sample lists some 70,000 clones, roughly 92% occurring once. J is TRBJ1-5 and V is TRBV10-2, with D uncertain. Source: bone marrow, taken approximately 100 weeks after intestinal transplantation. This TCR came from a human patient who received an intestinal transplant, so some T cells may come from the graft donor. The CDR3 bases are TGCGCCAGCAGTGAGTCGGTCTACCGGGTCCCCAATCAGCCCCAGCATTTT. It specifies CASSESVYRVPNQPQHF.